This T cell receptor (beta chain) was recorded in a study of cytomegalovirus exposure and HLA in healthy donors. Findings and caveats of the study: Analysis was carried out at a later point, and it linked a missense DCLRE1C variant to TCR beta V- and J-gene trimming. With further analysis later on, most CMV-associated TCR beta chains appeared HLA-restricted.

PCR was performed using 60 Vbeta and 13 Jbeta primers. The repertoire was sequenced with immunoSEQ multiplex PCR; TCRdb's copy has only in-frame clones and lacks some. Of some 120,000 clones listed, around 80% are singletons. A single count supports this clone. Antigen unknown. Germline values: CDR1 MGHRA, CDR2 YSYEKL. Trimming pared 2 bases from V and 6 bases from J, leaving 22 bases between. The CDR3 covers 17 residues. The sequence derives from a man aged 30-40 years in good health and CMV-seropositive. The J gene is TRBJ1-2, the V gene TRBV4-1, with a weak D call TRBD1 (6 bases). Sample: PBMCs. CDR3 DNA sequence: TGCGCCAGCAGCCAACCCACTGTGAAACGAGGGGGTAATGGCTACACCTTC. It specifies CASSQPTVKRGGNGYTF.